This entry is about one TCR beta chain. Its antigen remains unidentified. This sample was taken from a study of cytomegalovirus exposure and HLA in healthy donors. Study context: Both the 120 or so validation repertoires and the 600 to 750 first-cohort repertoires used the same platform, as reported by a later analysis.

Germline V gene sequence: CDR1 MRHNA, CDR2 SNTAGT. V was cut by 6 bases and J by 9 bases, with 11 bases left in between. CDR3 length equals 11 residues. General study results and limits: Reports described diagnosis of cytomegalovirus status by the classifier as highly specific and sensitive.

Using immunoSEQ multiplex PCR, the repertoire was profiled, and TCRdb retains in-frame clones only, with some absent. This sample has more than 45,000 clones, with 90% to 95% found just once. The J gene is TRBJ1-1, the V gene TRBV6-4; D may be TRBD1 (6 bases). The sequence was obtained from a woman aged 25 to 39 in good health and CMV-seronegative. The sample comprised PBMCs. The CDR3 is CASRKGVQAFF. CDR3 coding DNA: TGTGCCAGCAGGAAGGGGGTTCAAGCTTTCTTT.